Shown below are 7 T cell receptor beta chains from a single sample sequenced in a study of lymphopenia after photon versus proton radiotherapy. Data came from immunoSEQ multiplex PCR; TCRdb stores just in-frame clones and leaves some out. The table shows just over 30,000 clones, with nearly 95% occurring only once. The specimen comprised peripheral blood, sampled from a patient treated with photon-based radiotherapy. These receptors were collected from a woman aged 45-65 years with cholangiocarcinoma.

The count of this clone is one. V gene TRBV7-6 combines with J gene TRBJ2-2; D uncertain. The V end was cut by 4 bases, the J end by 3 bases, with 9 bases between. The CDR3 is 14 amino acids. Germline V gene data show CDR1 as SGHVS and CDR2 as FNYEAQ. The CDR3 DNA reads TGTGCCAGCAGCTATGACCCGTACACCGGGGAGCTGTTTTTT. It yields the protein CASSYDPYTGELFF.

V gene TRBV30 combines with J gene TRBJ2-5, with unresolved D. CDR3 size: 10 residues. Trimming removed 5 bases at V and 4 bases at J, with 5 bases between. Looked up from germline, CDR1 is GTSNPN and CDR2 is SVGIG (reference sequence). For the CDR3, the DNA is TGTGCCTGGGAATCAGAGACCCAGTACTTC. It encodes CAWESETQYF. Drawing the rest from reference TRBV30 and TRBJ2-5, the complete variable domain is SQTIHQWPATLVQPVGSPLSLECTVEGTSNPNLYWYRQAAGRGLQLLFYSVGIGQISSEVPQNLSASRPQDRQFILSSKKLLLSDSGFYLCAWESETQYFGPGTRLLVL.

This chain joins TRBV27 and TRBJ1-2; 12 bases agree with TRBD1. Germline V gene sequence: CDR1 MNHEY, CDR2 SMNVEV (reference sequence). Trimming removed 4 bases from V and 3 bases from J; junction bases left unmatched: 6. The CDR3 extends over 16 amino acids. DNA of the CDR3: TGTGCCAGCAGTTCCCGGGACAGGGGGCTCCACTATGGCTACACCTTC. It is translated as CASSSRDRGLHYGYTF.

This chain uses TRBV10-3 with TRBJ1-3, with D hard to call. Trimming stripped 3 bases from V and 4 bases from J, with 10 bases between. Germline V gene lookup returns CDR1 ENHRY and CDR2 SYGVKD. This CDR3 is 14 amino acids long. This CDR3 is CAISEMSLGNTIYF. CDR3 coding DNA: TGTGCCATCAGTGAAATGAGTTTAGGAAACACCATATATTTT.

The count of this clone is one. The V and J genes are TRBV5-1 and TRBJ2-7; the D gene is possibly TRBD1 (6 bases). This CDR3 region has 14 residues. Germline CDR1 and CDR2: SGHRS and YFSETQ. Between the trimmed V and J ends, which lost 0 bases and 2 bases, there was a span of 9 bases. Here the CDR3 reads CASSLEPGAYEQYF. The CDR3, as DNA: TGCGCCAGCAGCTTGGAACCAGGGGCCTACGAGCAGTACTTC.

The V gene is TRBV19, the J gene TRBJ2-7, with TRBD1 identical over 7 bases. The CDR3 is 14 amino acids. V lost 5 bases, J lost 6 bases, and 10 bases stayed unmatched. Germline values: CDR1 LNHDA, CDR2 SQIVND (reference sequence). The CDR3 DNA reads TGTGCCAGTAGTGTTCAGGGGGTATTCGGCGAGCAGTACTTC. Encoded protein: CASSVQGVFGEQYF.

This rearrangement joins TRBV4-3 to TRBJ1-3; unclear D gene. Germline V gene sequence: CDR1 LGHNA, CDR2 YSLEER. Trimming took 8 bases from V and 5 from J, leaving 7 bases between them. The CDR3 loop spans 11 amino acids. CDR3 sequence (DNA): TGCGCCAGCGGTCAACGAAACACCATATATTTT. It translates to CASGQRNTIYF.